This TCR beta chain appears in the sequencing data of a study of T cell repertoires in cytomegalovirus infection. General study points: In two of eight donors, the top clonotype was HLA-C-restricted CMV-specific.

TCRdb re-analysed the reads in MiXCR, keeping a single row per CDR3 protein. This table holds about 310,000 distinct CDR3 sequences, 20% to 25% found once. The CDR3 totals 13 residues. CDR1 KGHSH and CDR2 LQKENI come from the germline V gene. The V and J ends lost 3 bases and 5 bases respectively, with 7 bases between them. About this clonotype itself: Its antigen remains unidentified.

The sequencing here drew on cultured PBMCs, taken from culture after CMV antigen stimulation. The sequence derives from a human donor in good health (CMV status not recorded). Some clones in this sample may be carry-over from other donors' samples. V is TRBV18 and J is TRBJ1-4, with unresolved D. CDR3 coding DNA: TGTGCCAGCTCACCGGGCGAGAATGAAAAACTGTTTTTT. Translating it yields CASSPGENEKLFF.